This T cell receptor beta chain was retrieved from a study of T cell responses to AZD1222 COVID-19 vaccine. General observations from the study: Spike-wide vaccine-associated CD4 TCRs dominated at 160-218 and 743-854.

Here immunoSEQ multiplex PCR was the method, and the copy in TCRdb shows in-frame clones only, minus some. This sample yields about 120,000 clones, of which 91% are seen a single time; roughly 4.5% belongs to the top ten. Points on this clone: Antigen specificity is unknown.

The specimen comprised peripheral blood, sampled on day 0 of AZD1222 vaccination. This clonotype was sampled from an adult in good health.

This chain's CDR3 is CASSPPGRANTEAFF. For the CDR3, the DNA is TGTGCCAGCAGTCCGCCAGGCAGAGCGAACACTGAAGCTTTCTTT. The genes are TRBV27 and TRBJ1-1; D is unclear. Germline V gene sequence: CDR1 MNHEY, CDR2 SMNVEV (reference sequence). The V gene lost 5 bases and the J gene lost 1 base, with 14 bases spanning the gap. CDR3 length: 15 amino acids.